This T cell receptor beta chain is drawn from a study of T-cell memory formation after mild COVID-19. This clonotype was seen once. Each CDR3 protein is one row after TCRdb ran MiXCR on the 5' RACE reads. The table lists 150,000 to 200,000 distinct CDR3 sequences, about 18% of them singletons. Trimming shortened V by 0 bases and J by 0 bases, and 6 bases separated the two germline ends. The CDR3 contains 15 residues. The germline V gene has CDR1 DFQATT and CDR2 SNEGSKA (reference sequence). Material for sequencing was PBMCs or a T cell subset sorted from them (not recorded which). The chain combines TRBV20-1 with TRBJ2-6, with D uncertain. This TCR was sampled from a man aged 18 to 29 who had mild COVID-19 (a few samples of this study predate the infection). Cell type and time point are not known. The CDR3 DNA reads TGCAGTGCTAGAGATAGGTTCTCTGGGGCCAACGTCCTGACTTTC. Protein sequence: CSARDRFSGANVLTF.